These 20 T cell receptor beta chains were sequenced from one sample in a study of blood T cell repertoires in COVID-19 (dated by TCRdb to about 2020). Library method: the immunoSEQ multiplex PCR assay. The table was pulled from immuneACCESS by TCRdb, which kept in-frame rearrangements only. Such tables lose some clones; where checked, under half of the loss comes from unresolved V genes, and the rest has no known cause. The sample records 150,000 to 200,000 clones, 80% to 90% of which are singletons. The biggest ten clones account for less than 20% of the sample. The material sequenced was peripheral blood. Receptor source: a woman aged 80 or over with acute or convalescent COVID-19.

The chain joins TRBV11-1 to TRBJ1-2; 9 nucleotides align to TRBD1. The CDR3 runs 15 residues. Germline CDR1 is SGHAT and CDR2 is FQDESV (reference sequence). V was pared by 3 bases and J by 5 bases, with 7 bases of the junction left unmatched. The CDR3 here is CASSLGQGLRYGYTF. Here the CDR3 DNA reads TGTGCCAGCAGCTTGGGACAGGGCCTTCGGTATGGCTACACCTTC.

The chain has TRBV18 and TRBJ1-5; 8 positions match TRBD1. Germline V gene sequence: CDR1 KGHSH, CDR2 LQKENI. CDR3 size: 15 residues. The V gene end was trimmed by 3 bases and the J gene end by 7 bases; junction bases not matched to a gene: 8. The CDR3 reads CASSPSTGVEQPQHF. Written as DNA, the CDR3 is TGTGCCAGCTCACCCTCGACAGGGGTGGAACAGCCCCAGCATTTT.

For the CDR3, the DNA is TGCAGCGTTTGGGACAGGGGGCGCGGTGGCTACACCTTC. Translated: CSVWDRGRGGYTF. V usage is TRBV29-1 and J usage is TRBJ1-2; 12 bases are shared with TRBD1. CDR1 and CDR2 from the germline V gene are SQVTM and ANQGSEA. CDR3 size: 13 residues. V lost 5 bases, J lost 7 bases, and 5 bases stayed unmatched.

The V gene is TRBV9, the J gene TRBJ2-5; maybe TRBD1 (6 bases). V lost 0 bases and J lost 4, with 10 bases in between. The CDR3 is 14 amino acids. Per germline, CDR1 SGDLS and CDR2 YYNGEE. CDR3 region: CASSVATGRETQYF. Here the CDR3 DNA reads TGTGCCAGCAGCGTAGCTACAGGGCGAGAGACCCAGTACTTC.

The rearrangement links TRBV5-1 to TRBJ1-1; D call uncertain. The V gene's germline CDR1 is SGHRS and CDR2 YFSETQ. The CDR3 is made up of 16 amino acids. V lost 2 bases to trimming and J lost 1 base, with 15 bases between them. The CDR3 region is CASSFKQQGGNTEAFF. The CDR3 nucleotides read TGCGCCAGCAGCTTCAAGCAGCAAGGAGGGAACACTGAAGCTTTCTTT.

The V call is TRBV5-1, the J call TRBJ2-1, with D unclear. Trimming took 0 bases from V and 7 from J, leaving 11 bases between them. Germline V gives CDR1 SGHRS, CDR2 YFSETQ. This CDR3 has 14 amino acids. The CDR3 sequence is CASSLAHSQNEQFF. The DNA for the CDR3 is TGCGCCAGCAGCTTGGCTCACAGCCAGAATGAGCAGTTCTTC.

The chain has TRBV20-1 and TRBJ2-7, with 12 bases matching TRBD2. The CDR3 length is 16 residues. V dropped 3 bases and J dropped 0; count of bases not matched to a gene: 6. CDR1 and CDR2 (germline): DFQATT, SNEGSKA (reference sequence). CDR3 in DNA: TGCAGTGCTAGTGGAGGACTAGCGGGAAGCTCCTACGAGCAGTACTTC. Its translation: CSASGGLAGSSYEQYF.

In its sample, this clone was seen a few times. This chain links TRBV19 with TRBJ1-1; D possibly corresponds to TRBD1 (5 bases). The CDR3 loop spans 14 amino acids. Between the trimmed V and J ends, which lost 9 bases and 2 bases, there was a span of 16 bases. Germline loops: CDR1 LNHDA, CDR2 SQIVND (reference sequence). This chain's CDR3 is CARGRRGSNTEAFF. In DNA, the CDR3 is TGTGCCAGGGGACGGCGCGGGAGTAACACTGAAGCTTTCTTT. Full variable domain (rest looked up from reference TRBV19 and TRBJ1-1): DGGITQSPKYLFRKEGQNVTLSCEQNLNHDAMYWYRQDPGQGLRLIYYSQIVNDFQKGDIAEGYSVSREKKESFPLTVTSAQKNPTAFYLCARGRRGSNTEAFFGQGTRLTVV.

J is TRBJ2-1 and V is TRBV20-1, with a weak D call TRBD2 (6 bases). CDR3 size: 16 residues. V was shortened by 3 bases and J by 5 bases, with 20 bases between the two germline ends. The germline gives CDR1 DFQATT, CDR2 SNEGSKA (reference sequence). CDR3 residues: CSASKLRSGGDNEQFF. The CDR3 bases are TGCAGTGCTAGTAAGCTGCGGAGTGGAGGGGACAATGAGCAGTTCTTC.

This clone was observed a single time. The chain recombines TRBV7-6 with TRBJ2-3; no definite D call. Trimming took off 4 bases at V and 7 bases at J, with 12 bases between the two ends. This CDR3 is 13 amino acids long. Germline CDR1 SGHVS, CDR2 FNYEAQ. This CDR3 reads CASSSSDLNTQYF. The CDR3 nucleotides read TGTGCCAGCAGCTCTTCAGATTTGAATACGCAGTATTTT.

The table lists this clone with a count of one. V usage is TRBV7-3 and J usage is TRBJ2-1; 9 bases are a match to TRBD1. Germline assignment: CDR1 SGHTA and CDR2 FQGTGA. The ends lost 6 bases at V and 2 bases at J; junction bases unmatched: 5. The CDR3 runs 15 residues. CDR3 DNA sequence: TGTGCCAGCAGTTCGGGACAGGGCACCTACAATGAGCAGTTCTTC. Translating it yields CASSSGQGTYNEQFF. The entire variable domain, with the rest obtained from reference TRBV7-3 and TRBJ2-1, is as follows: GAGVSQTPSNKVTEKGKYVELRCDPISGHTALYWYRQSLGQGPEFLIYFQGTGAADDSGLPNDRFFAVRPEGSVSTLKIQRTERGDSAVYLCASSSGQGTYNEQFFGPGTRLTVL.

The rearrangement uses TRBV12-5 and TRBJ2-7, with D perhaps matching TRBD2 (6 bases). The length of the CDR3 is 16 residues. The germline gives CDR1 LGHNT, CDR2 FRNRAP. V was pared by 1 base and J by 0 bases, with 13 bases between. The CDR3 DNA reads TGTGCTAGTGGTTTGGAGCGGGCAGCAAGCTCCTACGAGCAGTACTTC. Translated: CASGLERAASSYEQYF.

The rearrangement uses TRBV3-1 (or the pseudogene TRBV3-2) and TRBJ2-1; 7 nucleotides align to TRBD2. This CDR3 is 14 amino acids long. Trimming removed 7 bases from V and 4 bases from J; junction bases left unmatched: 7. Germline CDR1 reads LGHDT; CDR2 reads YNNKEL (reference sequence). The CDR3 region is CASTLGGGYNEQFF. The DNA for the CDR3 is TGTGCCAGCACCCTTGGCGGGGGTTACAATGAGCAGTTCTTC.

This clone appeared a few times. The chain is built from TRBV6-1 and TRBJ2-2; 10 bases fit TRBD2. The CDR3 spans 17 residues. CDR1 MNHNS and CDR2 SASEGT come from the germline V gene. With 3 bases clipped from V and 3 bases from J, the junction kept 7 bases outside the gene matches. As DNA, the CDR3 is TGTGCCAGCAGTGATCCGGGACTAGCGACTCACACCGGGGAGCTGTTTTTT. It encodes CASSDPGLATHTGELFF.

This clone occurred once. The rearrangement uses TRBV5-6 and TRBJ2-3; 9 nucleotides align to TRBD2. The length of the CDR3 is 14 residues. V lost 5 bases to trimming and J lost 6 bases; unmatched junction nucleotides: 7. CDR1 SGHDT and CDR2 YYEEEE come from the germline V gene. CDR3 sequence (DNA): TGTGCCAGCAGATTAGCGGGAGTAAGGGATACGCAGTATTTT. Translation: CASRLAGVRDTQYF.

The chain uses TRBV19 and TRBJ2-1; 12 bases align to TRBD2. From germline, CDR1 is LNHDA and CDR2 SQIVND (reference sequence). V shed 6 bases, J shed 6 bases, and the junction held 6 bases outside the gene matches. The CDR3 covers 15 residues. CDR3 DNA sequence: TGTGCCAGTAGCAAAACTAGCGGGAGGTTCAATGAGCAGTTCTTC. Its protein is CASSKTSGRFNEQFF.

This sequence joins TRBV5-4 and TRBJ2-2; 10 bases line up with TRBD2. Germline V CDR1 and CDR2: SGHNT, YYREEE (reference sequence). V shed 4 bases, J shed 4 bases, and the junction held 7 bases outside the gene matches. This CDR3 comprises 16 residues. CDR3 DNA: TGTGCCAGCAGCCCCCAGCGGGAGGGTTCCACCGGGGAGCTGTTTTTT. This gives the protein CASSPQREGSTGELFF.

In regard to this clone: This CDR3 is also generated by other DNA sequences in the sample. The CDR3 protein is CASSLGQGQETQYF. The CDR3 DNA follows: TGCGCCAGCAGCTTGGGTCAGGGGCAAGAGACCCAGTACTTC. V is TRBV5-1 and J is TRBJ2-5, with D possibly matching TRBD1 (6 bases). The CDR3 contains 14 residues. Germline V gene data show CDR1 as SGHRS and CDR2 as YFSETQ. Trimming shortened V by 0 bases and J by 2 bases, and 8 bases separated the two germline ends.

This clone was picked up a small number of times. This chain uses TRBV19 with TRBJ1-2, with 9 bases aligning to TRBD1. Losses at the gene ends were 2 bases for V and 8 bases for J; bases not matched to a gene: 9. CDR3 size: 15 residues. Germline V gene data show CDR1 as LNHDA and CDR2 as SQIVND (reference sequence). The CDR3 bases are TGTGCCAGTAGTATAACCCGGACGACAGGGGGAGGCTACACCTTC. Translating it yields CASSITRTTGGGYTF.

The chain couples TRBV6-5 to TRBJ2-1; 10 positions agree with TRBD1. Trimming took 0 bases from V and 6 from J; bases not matched to a gene: 2. This CDR3 is built from 15 residues. Germline V CDR1 and CDR2: MNHEY, SVGAGI. CDR3 bases: TGTGCCAGCAGTTACTCGACAGGGGGCCCCAATGAGCAGTTCTTC. As protein: CASSYSTGGPNEQFF.